These T cell receptor beta chains were read from a single sample in a study of cytomegalovirus exposure and HLA in healthy donors. Profiling relied on immunoSEQ multiplex PCR, and the TCRdb table lists in-frame clones only, not all of them. This table has around 130,000 clones, more than 70% appearing once. The sequenced material came from PBMCs. All receptors derive from a woman aged 60 to 75 in good health and CMV-seronegative. CDR3s include the opening cysteine and the closing phenylalanine or tryptophan. D genes are given only for firm matches. Clone size is shown for a subset of rows, as once, few, many or a class of expanded clone.

D gene,clone size,J gene,V gene,CDR3 DNA,CDR3 protein
.,.,TRBJ1-2,TRBV10-1,TGCGCCAGCAGTGAGAGTACAGCCGGGGGGTTCGGTGGCTACACCTTC,CASSESTAGGFGGYTF
TRBD2,.,TRBJ2-7,TRBV29-1,TGCAGCGTGCGGACTAGCGGGTGGTACGAGCAGTACTTC,CSVRTSGWYEQYF
.,.,TRBJ1-6,TRBV15,TGTGCCACTGGGGGGGATTATAATTCACCCCTCCACTTT,CATGGDYNSPLHF
TRBD1,.,TRBJ1-2,TRBV28,TGTGCCAGCAGTTTGACAGGGGCGGACTACACCTTC,CASSLTGADYTF
.,.,TRBJ2-5,TRBV28,TGTGCCAGCAGTTTTTTGGGAGAGGCTCAAGAGACCCAGTACTTC,CASSFLGEAQETQYF
.,once,TRBJ2-3,TRBV30,TGTGCCTGGAGAGGGGGGACAGTATATACCACAGATACGCAGTATTTT,CAWRGGTVYTTDTQYF
TRBD1,.,TRBJ2-5,TRBV10-1,TGCGCCAGCAGTGAAGGGGGCGGCCAAGAGACCCAGTACTTC,CASSEGGGQETQYF
TRBD1,.,TRBJ2-7,TRBV10-2,TGCGCCAGCAGTGAGTGGACAGGGATGGTGGGCGAGCAGTACTTC,CASSEWTGMVGEQYF
TRBD1,.,TRBJ2-7,TRBV4-1,TGCGCCAGCAGCCAAGACCCCCAGGGGGCAGCGTCCTACGAGCAGTACTTC,CASSQDPQGAASYEQYF
TRBD2,.,TRBJ2-1,TRBV11-2,TGTGCCAGCAGCTTCCGACTAGCGGGAGGTATGAATGAGCAGTTCTTC,CASSFRLAGGMNEQFF
TRBD2,.,TRBJ2-7,TRBV19,TGTGCCAGTAGTATGTCGGCTAGCGGGGGATTCTACGAGCAGTACTTC,CASSMSASGGFYEQYF
TRBD1,.,TRBJ2-3,TRBV19,TGTGCCAGTAGTCGACAGGGGACGAGCACAGATACGCAGTATTTT,CASSRQGTSTDTQYF
.,.,TRBJ1-1,TRBV7-3,TGTGCCAGCAGCCCCGCCGGGGGGCTGGGGACTGAAGCTTTCTTT,CASSPAGGLGTEAFF
TRBD1,.,TRBJ1-4,TRBV18,TGTGCCAGCTCACCAGTTCGGGGACAGGGAAATGAAAAACTGTTTTTT,CASSPVRGQGNEKLFF
TRBD2,.,TRBJ2-1,TRBV18,TGTGCCAGCTCACCACGAGGGACTAGCGTTGTTCATGAGCAGTTCTTC,CASSPRGTSVVHEQFF
.,few,TRBJ1-6,TRBV5-1,TGCGCCAGCAGCTCTAAACCCCTGGGACTGGAGGCCCTCCACTTT,CASSSKPLGLEALHF
.,.,TRBJ2-1,TRBV7-3,TGTGCCAGCAGCCCAGGAACCTACAATGGGCAGTTCTTC,CASSPGTYNGQFF
TRBD1,.,TRBJ1-3,TRBV6-1,TGTGCCAGCAGTGAGGCCTTTAAGGGACAGGGGATATATTTT,CASSEAFKGQGIYF
.,.,TRBJ1-5,TRBV5-1,TGCGCCCCCCGCGGGGGGCCCTCCGGCAATCAGCCCCAGCATTTT,CAPRGGPSGNQPQHF
.,.,TRBJ1-1,TRBV7-6,TGTGCCAGCAGCTTAGGCCCGGACACTGAAGCTTTCTTT,CASSLGPDTEAFF
.,few,TRBJ1-4,TRBV7-9,TGTTCCAGCAGGAGAGGAGACCCCTTGGCAACTAATGAAAAACTGTTTTTT,CSSRRGDPLATNEKLFF
.,.,TRBJ2-5,TRBV5-6,TGTGCCAGCAGCTTGGCTCAGGGGGGAAGAGAGACCCAGTACTTC,CASSLAQGGRETQYF
TRBD1,.,TRBJ1-5,TRBV28,TGTGCCAGCAGAACAGGGGGTAATCAGCCCCAGCATTTT,CASRTGGNQPQHF
.,.,TRBJ1-1,TRBV19,TGTGCCAGTAGTCTCCGGGACACAAGAATGAACACTGAAGCTTTCTTT,CASSLRDTRMNTEAFF
.,few,TRBJ2-7,TRBV15,TGTGCCACCAGCAGAGAGGAGGAATACGAGCAGTACTTC,CATSREEEYEQYF
TRBD2,once,TRBJ2-7,TRBV5-1,TGCGCCAGCAGCCCTGGACTAGCGGGAGCCTCCTACGAGCAGTACTTC,CASSPGLAGASYEQYF
.,.,TRBJ2-5,TRBV5-4,TGTGCCAGTAGCTACCCCCTCAGGCAGGAGACCCAGTACTTC,CASSYPLRQETQYF
TRBD2,.,TRBJ2-2,TRBV4-1,TGCGCCAGCAACGGGGGGGCCGTCACCGGGGAGCTGTTTTTT,CASNGGAVTGELFF
TRBD2,.,TRBJ2-3,TRBV7-6,TGTGCCAGCACCAAGGAGCGGGGGGCCCGCACAGATACGCAGTATTTT,CASTKERGARTDTQYF
TRBD1,.,TRBJ1-5,TRBV10-3,TGTGCCATCAGTGCTTTCGGGACAGACAAAGGGGGGAATCAGCCCCAGCATTTT,CAISAFGTDKGGNQPQHF
TRBD1,few,TRBJ1-2,TRBV4-1,TGCGCCAGCAGCCCAAATCAAGACAGGGGCTATGGCTACACCTTC,CASSPNQDRGYGYTF
TRBD1,.,TRBJ1-1,TRBV2,TGTGCCACCCTGGACAGGGAGAGGGGCATGAACACTGAAGCTTTCTTT,CATLDRERGMNTEAFF
.,.,TRBJ1-5,TRBV21-1,TGTGCCAGCACCCTACCGGGGGATAGCAATCAGCCCCAGCATTTT,CASTLPGDSNQPQHF
.,.,TRBJ2-7,TRBV18,TGTGCCAGCTCACCCCGAGAGGAGCAGTACTTC,CASSPREEQYF
TRBD1,.,TRBJ2-5,TRBV11-1,TGTGCCAGCAGCGGAGGACAGGGGGCAGGAGAGACCCAGTACTTC,CASSGGQGAGETQYF
.,.,TRBJ2-7,TRBV21-1,TGTGCCAGCAGCAAAGACAGGGGTAAGATCTACGAGCAGTACTTC,CASSKDRGKIYEQYF
TRBD1,.,TRBJ1-2,TRBV7-3,TGTGCCAGCAGCTTAGACGCCAGGGGGATCGGCTACACCTTC,CASSLDARGIGYTF
.,.,TRBJ2-7,TRBV7-3,TGTGCCAGCAGCCACAAACCCCCCCCTGTCGAGCAGTACTTC,CASSHKPPPVEQYF
.,.,TRBJ2-1,TRBV19,TGTGCCAGTAGTACCCGCCGGAGCTCCTACAATGAGCAGTTCTTC,CASSTRRSSYNEQFF
.,.,TRBJ1-2,TRBV2,TGTGCCAGCAGTGAACAGAACTATGGCTACACCTTC,CASSEQNYGYTF